This T cell receptor beta chain appears in the sequencing data of a study of blood T cell repertoires in COVID-19. Overall study context: In each case, the material was cDNA or gDNA derived from T cells, B-cell-depleted T cells, or PBMCs.

The CDR3 length is 16 residues. Looked up from germline, CDR1 is SGHAT and CDR2 is FQNNGV. Trimming cost V 5 bases and J 5 bases; bases outside gene matches: 10. This table comes from immunoSEQ multiplex PCR, and its TCRdb copy is limited to in-frame clones, with some not included. The repertoire holds under 300,000 clones, with roughly 87% as singletons. V is TRBV11-2 and J is TRBJ1-1; TRBD1 matches at 11 bases. The source is a man aged 60 to 69 who had recovered from COVID-19. The sequencing input was peripheral blood. The CDR3 sequence: CASSPWDRGVKTEAFF. CDR3 in DNA: TGTGCCAGCAGCCCCTGGGACAGGGGGGTAAAGACTGAAGCTTTCTTT.